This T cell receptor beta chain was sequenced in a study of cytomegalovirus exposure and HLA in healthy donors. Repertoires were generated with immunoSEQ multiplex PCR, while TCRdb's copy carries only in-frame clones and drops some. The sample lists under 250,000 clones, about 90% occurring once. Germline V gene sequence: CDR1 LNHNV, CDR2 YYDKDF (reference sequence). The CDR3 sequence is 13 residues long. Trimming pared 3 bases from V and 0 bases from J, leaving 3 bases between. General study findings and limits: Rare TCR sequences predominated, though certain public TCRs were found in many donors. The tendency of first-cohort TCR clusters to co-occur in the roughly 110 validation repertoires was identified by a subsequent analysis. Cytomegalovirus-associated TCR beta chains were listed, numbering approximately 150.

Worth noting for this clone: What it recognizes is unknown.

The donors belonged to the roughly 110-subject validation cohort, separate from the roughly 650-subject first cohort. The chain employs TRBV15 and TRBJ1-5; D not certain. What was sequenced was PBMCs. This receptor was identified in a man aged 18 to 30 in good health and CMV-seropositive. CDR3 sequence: CATSRGSNQPQHF. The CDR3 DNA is TGTGCCACCAGCAGGGGTAGCAATCAGCCCCAGCATTTT.